Below are 5 T cell receptor beta chains sequenced from a single sample in a study of T-cell memory formation after mild COVID-19. TCRdb reanalysed the 5' RACE reads using MiXCR and keeps one entry per CDR3 protein. The sample has about 260,000 distinct CDR3 sequences; 16% are singletons. The specimen was PBMCs or a T cell subset sorted from them (not recorded which). Receptors were obtained from a man between 18 and 35 years old who had mild COVID-19 (a few samples of this study predate the infection). Cell type and time point are not known.

The chain carries TRBV7-2 and TRBJ1-4; D gene unclear. Germline V gives CDR1 SGHTA, CDR2 FQGNSA. Trimming cost V 2 bases and J 6 bases, with 7 bases left between them. The CDR3 sequence is 13 residues long. The CDR3 spells CASSLTTYEKLFF. CDR3 nucleotide sequence: TGTGCCAGCAGCTTAACGACCTATGAAAAACTGTTTTTT.

The rearrangement joins TRBV7-2 to TRBJ1-2; D unclear. The V end lost 1 base, the J end lost 3 bases, and 6 bases lay between the germline ends. Looked up from germline, CDR1 is SGHTA and CDR2 is FQGNSA. This CDR3 is built from 13 residues. The CDR3 nucleotides are TGTGCCAGCAGCTTAGGGACCTACTATGGCTACACCTTC. Translating gives CASSLGTYYGYTF. The full variable domain, rest sourced from reference TRBV7-2 and TRBJ1-2, is GAGVSQSPSNKVTEKGKDVELRCDPISGHTALYWYRQSLGQGLEFLIYFQGNSAPDKSGLPSDRFSAERTGGSVSTLTIQRTQQEDSAVYLCASSLGTYYGYTFGSGTRLTVV.

This clonotype was counted a single time. The chain is built from TRBV6-6 and TRBJ1-3, with D unresolved. The CDR3 has 17 residues. Germline values: CDR1 MNHNY, CDR2 SVGAGI (reference sequence). V gave up 2 bases and J gave up 0 bases, with 14 bases separating them. CDR3 nucleotides: TGTGCCAGCAGTTACGCGGACGGCCCGAGCTCTGGAAACACCATATATTTT. Translation: CASSYADGPSSGNTIYF.

This clonotype was seen a few times. The chain joins TRBV5-6 to TRBJ2-7, with 8 nucleotides matching TRBD1. The CDR3 spans 14 residues. J gave up 2 bases and V 4 bases, and 5 bases lay outside the gene matches. Germline CDR1 reads SGHDT; CDR2 reads YYEEEE. This CDR3 reads CASSVKGQAYEQYF. In DNA, the CDR3 is TGTGCCAGCAGCGTAAAGGGACAGGCCTACGAGCAGTACTTC.

The chain has TRBV7-2 and TRBJ2-6, with D hard to call. This CDR3 has 14 residues. Germline-derived CDR1 and CDR2 are SGHTA and FQGNSA. V lost 7 bases to trimming and J lost 3 bases, with 10 bases between them. CDR3: CASTSHGGANVLTF. In nucleotides, the CDR3 is TGTGCCAGCACTTCTCATGGTGGGGCCAACGTCCTGACTTTC.